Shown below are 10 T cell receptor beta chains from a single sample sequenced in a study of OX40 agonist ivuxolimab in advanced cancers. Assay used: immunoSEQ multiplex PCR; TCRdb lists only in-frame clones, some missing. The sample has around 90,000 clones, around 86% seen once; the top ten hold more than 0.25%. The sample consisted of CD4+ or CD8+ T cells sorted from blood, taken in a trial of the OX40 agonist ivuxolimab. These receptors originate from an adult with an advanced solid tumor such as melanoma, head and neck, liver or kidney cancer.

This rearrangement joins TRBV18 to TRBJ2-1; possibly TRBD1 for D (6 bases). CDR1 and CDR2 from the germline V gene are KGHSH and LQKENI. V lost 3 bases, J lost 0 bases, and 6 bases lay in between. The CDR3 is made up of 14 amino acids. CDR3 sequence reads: CASSPGHSYNEQFF. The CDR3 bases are TGTGCCAGCTCACCGGGACACTCCTACAATGAGCAGTTCTTC.

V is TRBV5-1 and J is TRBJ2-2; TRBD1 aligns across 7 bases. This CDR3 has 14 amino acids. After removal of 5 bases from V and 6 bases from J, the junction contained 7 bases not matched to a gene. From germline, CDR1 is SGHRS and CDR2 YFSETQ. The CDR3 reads CASSSRQGPGELFF. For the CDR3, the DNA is TGCGCCAGCAGTTCGAGACAGGGCCCCGGGGAGCTGTTTTTT.

CDR3 nucleotides: TGTGCCAGTAATCGGCAGGGTGGGTACGAGCAGTACTTC. Amino acids: CASNRQGGYEQYF. The chain couples TRBV19 to TRBJ2-7; possible D gene TRBD1, 5 bases. CDR3 length: 13 amino acids. Per germline, CDR1 LNHDA and CDR2 SQIVND (reference sequence). The ends were cut back, 7 bases at V and 4 bases at J, with 14 bases in the middle.

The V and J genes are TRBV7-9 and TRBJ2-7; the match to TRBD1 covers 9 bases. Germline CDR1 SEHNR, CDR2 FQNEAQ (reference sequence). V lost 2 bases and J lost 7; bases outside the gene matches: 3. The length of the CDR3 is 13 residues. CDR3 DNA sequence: TGTGCCAGCAGCTTAAGACAGGGGGGAGAGCAGTACTTC. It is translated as CASSLRQGGEQYF.

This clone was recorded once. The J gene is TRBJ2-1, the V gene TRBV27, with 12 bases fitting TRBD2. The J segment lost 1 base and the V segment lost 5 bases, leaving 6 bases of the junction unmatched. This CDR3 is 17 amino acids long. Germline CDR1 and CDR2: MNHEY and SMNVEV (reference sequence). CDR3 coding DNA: TGTGCCAGCAGTCCCTACCTAGCGGGGGGGTCCTACAATGAGCAGTTCTTC. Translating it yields CASSPYLAGGSYNEQFF.

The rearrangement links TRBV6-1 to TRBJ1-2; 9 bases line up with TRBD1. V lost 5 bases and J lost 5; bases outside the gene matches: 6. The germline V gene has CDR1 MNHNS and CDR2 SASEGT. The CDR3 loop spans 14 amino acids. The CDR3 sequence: CASSNPGQGYGYTF. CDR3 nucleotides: TGTGCCAGCAGTAACCCGGGACAGGGATATGGCTACACCTTC.

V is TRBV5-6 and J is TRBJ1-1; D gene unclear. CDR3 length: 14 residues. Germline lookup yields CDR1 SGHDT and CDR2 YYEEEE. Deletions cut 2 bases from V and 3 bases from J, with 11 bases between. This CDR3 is CASSLLSPDTEAFF. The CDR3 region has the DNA TGTGCCAGCAGCTTATTATCTCCGGACACTGAAGCTTTCTTT.

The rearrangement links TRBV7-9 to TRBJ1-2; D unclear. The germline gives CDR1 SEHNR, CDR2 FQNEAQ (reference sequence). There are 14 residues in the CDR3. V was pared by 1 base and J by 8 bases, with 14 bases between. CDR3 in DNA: TGTGCCAGCAGCTTAGTCGGTGTTACCGGAGGCTACACCTTC. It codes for CASSLVGVTGGYTF.

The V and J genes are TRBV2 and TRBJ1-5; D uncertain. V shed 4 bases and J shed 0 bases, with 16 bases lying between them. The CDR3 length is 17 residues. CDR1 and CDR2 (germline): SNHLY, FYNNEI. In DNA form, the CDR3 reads TGTGCCAGCAGTGCTAACCCGGCCTCCATTAGCAATCAGCCCCAGCATTTT. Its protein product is CASSANPASISNQPQHF. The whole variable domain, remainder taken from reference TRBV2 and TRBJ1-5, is EPEVTQTPSHQVTQMGQEVILRCVPISNHLYFYWYRQILGQKVEFLVSFYNNEISEKSEIFDDQFSVERPDGSNFTLKIRSTKLEDSAMYFCASSANPASISNQPQHFGDGTRLSIL.

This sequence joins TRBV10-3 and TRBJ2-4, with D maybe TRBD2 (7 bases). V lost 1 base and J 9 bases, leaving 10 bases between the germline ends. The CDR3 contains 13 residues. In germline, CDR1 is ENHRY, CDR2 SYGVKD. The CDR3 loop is CAISEYREGIQYF. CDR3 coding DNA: TGTGCCATCAGTGAGTACAGGGAGGGCATTCAGTACTTC.